Sequencing of this T cell receptor (beta chain) was carried out in a study of T-cell memory formation after mild COVID-19. Broader study findings: A second wave of clones peaked on day 37, and their SARS-CoV-2 specificity went unconfirmed.

As concerns this clonotype: Antigen: not known.

CDR1 is ENHRY and CDR2 is SYGVKD in the germline V gene. The CDR3 runs 14 residues. V lost 0 bases to trimming and J lost 5 bases, with 8 bases between them. Constant-segment-primed 5'RACE gave TCR alpha and TCR beta cDNA libraries with sample barcodes and UMIs. TCRdb itself ran the 5' RACE reads through MiXCR, one entry per CDR3 protein. The table lists some 260,000 distinct CDR3 sequences, approximately 16% of them singletons, with 3% to 4.5% in the top ten. The sample comprised PBMCs or a T cell subset sorted from them (not recorded which). The clonotype comes from a man between 18 and 29 years old who had mild COVID-19 (a few samples of this study predate the infection). Cell type and time point are not known. This rearrangement joins TRBV10-3 to TRBJ1-3, with D unclear. The DNA for the CDR3 is TGTGCCATCAGTGAGTCGGTTGCCCGAAACACCATATATTTT. This gives the protein CAISESVARNTIYF.